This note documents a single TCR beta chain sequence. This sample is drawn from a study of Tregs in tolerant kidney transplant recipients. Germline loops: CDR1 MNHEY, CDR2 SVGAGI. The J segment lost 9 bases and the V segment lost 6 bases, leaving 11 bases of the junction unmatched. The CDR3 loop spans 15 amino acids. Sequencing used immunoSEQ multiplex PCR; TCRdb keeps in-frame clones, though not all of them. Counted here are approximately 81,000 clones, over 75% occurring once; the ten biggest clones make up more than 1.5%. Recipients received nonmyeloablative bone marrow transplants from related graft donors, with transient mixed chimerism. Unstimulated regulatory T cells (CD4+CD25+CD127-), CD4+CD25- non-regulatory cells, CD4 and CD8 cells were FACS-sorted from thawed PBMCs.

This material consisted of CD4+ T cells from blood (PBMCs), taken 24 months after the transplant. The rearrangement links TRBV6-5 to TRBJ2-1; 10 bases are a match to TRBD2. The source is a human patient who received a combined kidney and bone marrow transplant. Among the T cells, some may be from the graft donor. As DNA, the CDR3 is TGTGCCAGCAGGCCCCCAGCGGGAGGGTACTCTGAGCAGTTCTTC. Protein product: CASRPPAGGYSEQFF.